Each of the 2 T cell receptor beta chains below was sequenced from the same sample in a study of blood T cell repertoires in COVID-19. TCRdb's table, derived via immunoSEQ multiplex PCR, lists solely in-frame clones and lacks some. The sample lists tens of thousands of clones, approximately 82% occurring once. Sequencing input: peripheral blood. Receptor source: a human donor in a cohort sampled during active COVID-19.

This sequence joins TRBV5-4 and TRBJ2-7; D unclear. The ends were cut back, 0 bases at V and 0 bases at J, with 7 bases in the middle. This CDR3 has 14 residues. Germline-derived CDR1 and CDR2 are SGHNT and YYREEE (reference sequence). This chain's CDR3 is CASSLAVSSYEQYF. The CDR3 bases are TGTGCCAGCAGCTTGGCTGTGAGCTCCTACGAGCAGTACTTC.

The chain carries TRBV9 and TRBJ2-7, with 9 bases that match TRBD1. The CDR3 totals 17 residues. The germline V gene has CDR1 SGDLS and CDR2 YYNGEE. V lost 0 bases, J lost 2 bases, and 9 bases stayed unmatched. CDR3 region: CASSVGTGTGTPYEQYF. The CDR3 DNA reads TGTGCCAGCAGCGTAGGAACCGGGACAGGGACTCCCTACGAGCAGTACTTC.